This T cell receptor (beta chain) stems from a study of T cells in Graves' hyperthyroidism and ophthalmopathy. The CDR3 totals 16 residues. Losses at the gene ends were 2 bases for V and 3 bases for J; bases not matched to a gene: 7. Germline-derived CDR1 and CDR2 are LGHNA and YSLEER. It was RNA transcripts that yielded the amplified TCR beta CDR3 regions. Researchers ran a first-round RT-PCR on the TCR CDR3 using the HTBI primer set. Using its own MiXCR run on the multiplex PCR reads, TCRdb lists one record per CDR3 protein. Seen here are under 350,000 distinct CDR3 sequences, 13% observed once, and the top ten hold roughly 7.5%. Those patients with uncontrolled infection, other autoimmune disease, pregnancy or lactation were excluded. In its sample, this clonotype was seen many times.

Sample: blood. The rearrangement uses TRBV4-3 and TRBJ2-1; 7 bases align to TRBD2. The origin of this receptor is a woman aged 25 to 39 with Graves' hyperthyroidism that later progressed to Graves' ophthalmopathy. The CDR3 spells CASSQRRGSYYNEQFF. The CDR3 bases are TGCGCCAGCAGCCAACGGCGCGGGAGTTACTACAATGAGCAGTTCTTC.